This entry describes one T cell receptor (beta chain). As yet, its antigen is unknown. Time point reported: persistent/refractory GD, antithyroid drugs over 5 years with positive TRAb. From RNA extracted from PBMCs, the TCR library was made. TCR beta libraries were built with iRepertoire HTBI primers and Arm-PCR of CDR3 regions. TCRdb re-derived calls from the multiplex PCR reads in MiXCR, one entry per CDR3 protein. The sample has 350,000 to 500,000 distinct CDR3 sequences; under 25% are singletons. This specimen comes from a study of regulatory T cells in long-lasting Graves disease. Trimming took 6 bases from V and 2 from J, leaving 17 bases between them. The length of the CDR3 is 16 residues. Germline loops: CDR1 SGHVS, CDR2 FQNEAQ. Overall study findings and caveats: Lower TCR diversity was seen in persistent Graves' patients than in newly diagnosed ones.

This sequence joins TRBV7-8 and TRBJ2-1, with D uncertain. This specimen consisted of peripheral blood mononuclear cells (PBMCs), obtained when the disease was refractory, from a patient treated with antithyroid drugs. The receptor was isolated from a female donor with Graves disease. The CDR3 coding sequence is TGTGCCAGCAGTCTAGACCCAATAACCACCTACAATGAGCAGTTCTTC. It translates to CASSLDPITTYNEQFF.